The 8 T cell receptor beta chains below come from one sample, sequenced in a study of human T cells and chemical hapten exposure. TCRdb fed the RACE reads into MiXCR, producing one record per CDR3 protein. The sample has 130,000 or so distinct CDR3 sequences, 11% seen once; the top ten hold under 2.5%. As to time point: patch test 3, about 24 weeks after DPC sensitization. Treatment described: therapeutic diphenylcyclopropenone sensitization with weekly scalp DPC. The sample was whole blood, taken in connection with sensitization to the hapten diphenylcyclopropenone (DPC). Every receptor here comes from a woman aged 45-65 years with alopecia areata. Some clones in this sample may be carry-over from other donors' samples.

This clonotype was counted between two and nine times. The chain joins TRBV7-2 to TRBJ2-3; 10 bases fit TRBD1. Germline V CDR1 and CDR2: SGHTA, FQGNSA. V was clipped by 6 bases and J by 6 bases; unmatched bases: 9. This CDR3 is 15 amino acids long. The CDR3 sequence is CASSFQTGGLDTQYF. The CDR3 DNA reads TGTGCCAGCAGTTTCCAGACAGGGGGCTTGGATACGCAGTATTTT.

The CDR3 spells CASSSASGSSYEQYF. The CDR3 nucleotides are TGTGCCAGCAGTTCCGCTAGCGGTAGCTCCTACGAGCAGTACTTC. The chain links TRBV28 to TRBJ2-7, with 7 bases lining up with TRBD2. J was trimmed by 0 bases and V by 4 bases; bases with no gene match: 6. CDR3 length equals 15 residues. Looked up from germline, CDR1 is MDHEN and CDR2 is SYDVKM.

This clonotype was picked up a small number of times. The chain recombines TRBV20-1 with TRBJ1-5; D may be TRBD1 (5 bases). The CDR3 has 12 residues. V was cut by 5 bases and J by 3 bases, with 8 bases left in between. Germline CDR1 reads DFQATT; CDR2 reads SNEGSKA (reference sequence). Here the CDR3 DNA reads TGCAGTGCTTTAGGGGACAATCAGCCCCAGCATTTT. This encodes CSALGDNQPQHF.

The V call is TRBV12-3 or TRBV12-4, the J call TRBJ2-7; 10 positions agree with TRBD1. V gave up 6 bases and J gave up 4 bases; unmatched junction bases: 6. The CDR3 extends over 14 amino acids. The CDR3 DNA reads TGTGCCAGCAGCCCCCCGGGACAGGGGTACGAGCAGTACTTC. Its translation is CASSPPGQGYEQYF.

This chain connects TRBV10-3 to TRBJ2-1; 10 bases are shared with TRBD1. Germline V gene sequence: CDR1 ENHRY, CDR2 SYGVKD. Losses at the gene ends were 4 bases for V and 7 bases for J; bases not matched to a gene: 4. CDR3 length equals 14 residues. The CDR3 region is CAISGQGASNEQFF. DNA for the CDR3: TGTGCCATCAGTGGACAGGGGGCATCGAATGAGCAGTTCTTC.

This chain connects TRBV4-1 to TRBJ1-5; D ambiguous. V was shortened by 1 base and J by 0 bases, with 7 bases between the two germline ends. Germline lookup yields CDR1 MGHRA and CDR2 YSYEKL. The CDR3 has 15 residues. The CDR3 DNA sequence: TGCGCCAGCAGCCAAGTAGGGTTTAGCAATCAGCCCCAGCATTTT. Protein sequence: CASSQVGFSNQPQHF.

This clonotype was observed at least ten times. This rearrangement joins TRBV20-1 to TRBJ1-3; 7 bases fit TRBD1. Germline V gives CDR1 DFQATT, CDR2 SNEGSKA (reference sequence). J gave up 2 bases and V 3 bases, and 4 bases lay outside the gene matches. The CDR3 runs to 14 residues. The CDR3 reads CSARLQGAGNTIYF. The CDR3 bases are TGCAGTGCTAGGTTGCAGGGGGCTGGAAACACCATATATTTT.

The chain couples TRBV4-2 to TRBJ1-6; D gene ambiguous. The CDR3 extends over 14 amino acids. Trimming stripped 0 bases from V and 7 bases from J, with 7 bases between. Germline V gene sequence: CDR1 LGHNA, CDR2 YNFKEQ. The CDR3 sequence: CASSQDLDNSPLHF. The CDR3 nucleotides read TGTGCCAGCAGCCAAGATCTTGACAATTCACCCCTCCACTTT.